Shown below are 30 T cell receptor beta chains from a single sample sequenced in a study of T-cell reconstitution after alpha-beta-depleted transplantation in children. Molecular barcoding with unique molecular identifiers was used for the TCRbeta library. TCRdb called the PCR reads again in MiXCR, with one record for every CDR3 protein. The sample holds over 200,000 distinct CDR3 sequences, approximately 8.4% seen once. The material sequenced was PBMCs, mostly from graft donor cells, taken 360 days after TCRalphabeta/CD19-depleted stem cell transplant. These receptor sequences come from a male patient aged 2-15 years who had a stem cell transplant for acute myeloid leukemia, so the T cells may come from the graft donor.

This clonotype was seen repeatedly, ten times or more. This chain links TRBV29-1 with TRBJ1-2; no clear D. With 3 bases removed from V and 3 bases from J, the gap between germline ends came to 8 bases. In germline, CDR1 is SQVTM, CDR2 ANQGSEA. The CDR3 is 12 residues long. As DNA, the CDR3 is TGCAGCGTTGAGAGGGAGGACTATGGCTACACCTTC. It specifies CSVEREDYGYTF.

This clonotype was seen ten or more times. The V gene is TRBV12-3 or TRBV12-4, the J gene TRBJ2-4; 8 bases are shared with TRBD1. Trimming at V came to 2 bases and at J to 10 bases, leaving 7 bases not matched to a gene. The CDR3 runs to 14 residues. The CDR3 reads CASSLRGQERIQYF. CDR3 coding DNA: TGTGCCAGCAGTTTACGGGGACAGGAAAGGATTCAGTACTTC.

The chain is built from TRBV10-2 and TRBJ1-5; no clear D gene. Germline-derived CDR1 and CDR2 are WSHSY and SAAADI. The V end was cut by 5 bases, the J end by 1 base, with 15 bases between. The CDR3 spans 16 residues. The CDR3 DNA sequence: TGCGCCAGCAGTAATGGGGAGAAAATAAGCAATCAGCCCCAGCATTTT. Its translation: CASSNGEKISNQPQHF.

The sample holds a few counts of this clonotype. The V and J genes are TRBV10-3 and TRBJ1-2, with D perhaps matching TRBD1 (5 bases). The CDR3 has 14 amino acids. Germline-derived CDR1 and CDR2 are ENHRY and SYGVKD. Trimming left V 6 bases short and J 1 base short, with 12 bases between. In DNA form, the CDR3 reads TGTGCCATCAGGACGACAGTGTTTAACTATGGCTACACCTTC. Residues: CAIRTTVFNYGYTF.

This chain connects TRBV7-2 to TRBJ1-1; 9 bases align to TRBD1. The V gene's germline CDR1 is SGHTA and CDR2 FQGNSA. The ends lost 1 base at V and 3 bases at J; junction bases unmatched: 3. The CDR3 has 15 amino acids. Here the CDR3 reads CASSLGGQGYTEAFF. Here the CDR3 DNA reads TGTGCCAGCAGCTTAGGGGGACAGGGATACACTGAAGCTTTCTTT.

The CDR3 region is CASSRKSGGRFNEQFF. The CDR3 bases are TGCGCCAGCAGCCGGAAAAGCGGGGGGAGATTCAATGAGCAGTTCTTC. The chain carries TRBV4-1 and TRBJ2-1; TRBD2 matches 9 bases. Trimming took 4 bases from V and 6 from J; bases not matched to a gene: 10. The length of the CDR3 is 16 residues. The germline V gene has CDR1 MGHRA and CDR2 YSYEKL.

The table lists this clonotype with a few counts. The V gene is TRBV7-3, the J gene TRBJ2-1; a possible D gene is TRBD2 (6 bases). The CDR3 consists of 14 residues. Deletions cut 2 bases from V and 8 bases from J, with 13 bases between. Per the germline V gene, CDR1 is SGHTA and CDR2 is FQGTGA. CDR3: CASSLVRESHEQFF. The DNA for the CDR3 is TGTGCCAGCAGCTTAGTACGGGAGAGCCATGAGCAGTTCTTC.

This clonotype was counted at least ten times. The rearrangement uses TRBV29-1 and TRBJ1-3, with D uncertain. The germline V gene has CDR1 SQVTM and CDR2 ANQGSEA. The CDR3 is 10 amino acids. Trimming stripped 4 bases from V and 7 bases from J, with 5 bases between. CDR3 DNA: TGCAGCGTTGTATCGAACACCATATATTTT. It codes for CSVVSNTIYF.

This clonotype was counted ten times or more. J is TRBJ2-5 and V is TRBV10-3; D might be TRBD1 (5 bases). V gave up 3 bases and J gave up 4 bases, with 15 bases separating them. This CDR3 is 15 amino acids long. Germline-derived CDR1 and CDR2 are ENHRY and SYGVKD. The CDR3 nucleotides are TGTGCCATCAGTGACTGGCCAGGGCGACCAGAGACCCAGTACTTC. Translated, it gives CAISDWPGRPETQYF.

Details on this clonotype: As the CDR3 is not closed by the conserved phenylalanine or tryptophan, this likely results from a read error. V is TRBV6-5 and J is TRBJ1-1, with D maybe TRBD1 (5 bases). Germline loops: CDR1 MNHEY, CDR2 SVGAGI. This CDR3 has 16 amino acids. V was pared by 2 bases and J by 1 base, with 14 bases between. CDR3 coding DNA: TGTGCCAGCAGTTACGGGGACCCCACCCCGAACACTGAAGCTTTCTGT. This translates into CASSYGDPTPNTEAFC.

This clonotype was counted a few times. This rearrangement joins TRBV28 to TRBJ1-2; D possibly corresponds to TRBD1 (6 bases). V lost 1 base, J lost 1 base, and 10 bases lay in between. Germline V gene lookup returns CDR1 MDHEN and CDR2 SYDVKM. The length of the CDR3 is 15 residues. This CDR3 reads CASSLSQGNNYGYTF. The CDR3 DNA reads TGTGCCAGCAGTTTATCACAGGGCAATAACTATGGCTACACCTTC.

This clonotype has a count of ten or more. A junction boundary mismatches the germline segment, possibly from a read error. The rearrangement joins TRBV7-7 to TRBJ1-1; D is unclear. Germline V gene lookup returns CDR1 SSHAT and CDR2 FNYEAQ (reference sequence). The CDR3 is made up of 13 amino acids. CDR3 sequence: CASSRQENTEAFF. In DNA, the CDR3 is TGTGCTAGCAGCCGACAAGAGAACACTGAAGCTTTCTTT.

This sequence joins TRBV5-1 and TRBJ1-1, with D tentatively TRBD1 (5 bases). The CDR3 sequence is 15 residues long. Germline V gene data show CDR1 as SGHRS and CDR2 as YFSETQ. V was clipped by 0 bases and J by 1 base, with 10 bases between them. The CDR3 protein is CASSLVPGTNTEAFF. In nucleotides, the CDR3 is TGCGCCAGCAGCTTGGTTCCGGGGACGAACACTGAAGCTTTCTTT.

This clonotype was observed a few times. The V and J genes are TRBV5-6 and TRBJ2-3, with a possible D match to TRBD1 (6 bases). V lost 2 bases to trimming and J lost 3 bases, with 16 bases between them. From germline, CDR1 is SGHDT and CDR2 YYEEEE. CDR3 size: 16 residues. In DNA form, the CDR3 reads TGTGCCAGCAGCTTTAGGGGGACGAGGGGGACAGATACGCAGTATTTT. This codes for CASSFRGTRGTDTQYF.

The chain's CDR3 is CASSFWGNQPQHF. CDR3 bases: TGTGCCAGCAGCTTTTGGGGAAATCAGCCCCAGCATTTT. V usage is TRBV7-2 and J usage is TRBJ1-5, with D unclear. The CDR3 contains 13 residues. V gave up 3 bases and J gave up 4 bases, with 7 bases separating them. Germline V gives CDR1 SGHTA, CDR2 FQGNSA.

This clonotype was recorded a few times. The J gene is TRBJ2-1, the V gene TRBV12-3 or TRBV12-4, with 7 positions matching TRBD2. J gave up 7 bases and V 5 bases, and 14 bases lay outside the gene matches. The CDR3 sequence is 16 residues long. This chain's CDR3 is CASSPQLSGGGNEQFF. Written as DNA, the CDR3 is TGTGCCAGCAGTCCGCAGCTTTCGGGAGGAGGAAATGAGCAGTTCTTC.

This clonotype came up many times. V gene TRBV5-1 combines with J gene TRBJ1-4; D may be TRBD1 (5 bases). V was pared by 4 bases and J by 6 bases, with 13 bases between. There are 14 residues in the CDR3. Germline V gene data show CDR1 as SGHRS and CDR2 as YFSETQ. The CDR3 reads CASSLGPVYEKLFF. In DNA form, the CDR3 reads TGCGCCAGCAGCCTGGGGCCCGTGTATGAAAAACTGTTTTTT.

This clonotype came up many times. This chain links TRBV7-9 with TRBJ2-2; 8 bases align to TRBD2. The CDR3 totals 15 residues. V shed 8 bases and J 0 bases; nucleotides not matched to a gene: 5. CDR1 is SEHNR, CDR2 FQNEAQ, per germline (reference sequence). In DNA form, the CDR3 reads TGTGCCAGCCCCACGGGGGGGGCGAACACCGGGGAGCTGTTTTTT. Encoded protein: CASPTGGANTGELFF.

This clonotype was observed at least ten times. The genes are TRBV4-1 and TRBJ2-2; 7 bases match TRBD2. J was trimmed by 0 bases and V by 4 bases; bases with no gene match: 11. The CDR3 has 18 amino acids. Germline CDR1 MGHRA, CDR2 YSYEKL. The CDR3 sequence is CASSLRTRENANTGELFF. As DNA, the CDR3 is TGCGCCAGCAGCCTGCGGACTAGAGAGAACGCGAACACCGGGGAGCTGTTTTTT.

This clonotype has just a few counts. The V gene is TRBV7-3, the J gene TRBJ2-1, with 8 positions matching TRBD2. The V and J ends lost 2 bases and 8 bases, in that order; junction bases with no gene match: 8. Looked up from germline, CDR1 is SGHTA and CDR2 is FQGTGA. The CDR3 runs to 15 residues. As DNA, the CDR3 is TGTGCCAGCAGCTTAGCGGGAGGTCCAGGGGATGAGCAGTTCTTC. It translates to CASSLAGGPGDEQFF.

This clonotype turned up a few times. The V gene is TRBV6-2 or TRBV6-3, the J gene TRBJ1-5, with D tentatively TRBD1 (6 bases). The V and J ends lost 6 bases and 4 bases respectively, with 10 bases between them. In germline, CDR1 is MNHEY, CDR2 SVGEGT. The CDR3 is made up of 13 amino acids. As DNA, the CDR3 is TGTGCCAGCAGCGGGACAACGAATCAGCCCCAGCATTTT. The encoded protein is CASSGTTNQPQHF.

This clonotype was counted a few times. The J gene is TRBJ2-5, the V gene TRBV29-1, with TRBD1 matching over 9 bases. J gave up 4 bases and V 4 bases, and 7 bases lay outside the gene matches. Germline CDR1 is SQVTM and CDR2 is ANQGSEA. This CDR3 has 14 amino acids. CDR3 amino acids: CSVGTGGGGETQYF. As DNA, the CDR3 is TGCAGCGTTGGTACAGGGGGCGGAGGAGAGACCCAGTACTTC.

V and J are TRBV20-1 and TRBJ2-2; the D gene is possibly TRBD2 (5 bases). The V gene's germline CDR1 is DFQATT and CDR2 SNEGSKA (reference sequence). Between the trimmed V and J ends, which lost 7 bases and 2 bases, there was a span of 17 bases. The length of the CDR3 is 15 residues. CDR3 protein: CSVLGTSPNTGELFF. In nucleotides, the CDR3 is TGCAGTGTTCTAGGCACTAGTCCTAACACCGGGGAGCTGTTTTTT.

V is TRBV4-2 and J is TRBJ2-5, with D possibly matching TRBD2 (7 bases). Germline V CDR1 and CDR2: LGHNA, YNFKEQ. The CDR3 is 19 amino acids. V dropped 4 bases and J dropped 1 base, with 25 bases sitting between them. CDR3 nucleotide sequence: TGTGCCAGCAGCCTTAGGGGGGGAAGCGGGAACAGCATCCAAGAGACCCAGTACTTC. Translated, it gives CASSLRGGSGNSIQETQYF.

This clonotype appeared many times. The V call is TRBV7-3, the J call TRBJ2-6, with 9 positions matching TRBD1. The germline gives CDR1 SGHTA, CDR2 FQGTGA. The ends lost 1 base at V and 1 base at J; junction bases unmatched: 14. The CDR3 is 21 amino acids. The DNA for the CDR3 is TGTGCCAGCAGCTTAATTCCCCCTACAGGGGGCTTTCGTTCTGGGGCCAACGTCCTGACTTTC. It translates to CASSLIPPTGGFRSGANVLTF.

This clonotype appeared many times. The V gene is TRBV6-5, the J gene TRBJ1-3, with unresolved D. Germline assignment: CDR1 MNHEY and CDR2 SVGAGI. V was clipped by 6 bases and J by 6 bases, with 6 bases between them. The CDR3 loop spans 11 amino acids. The CDR3: CASRHINTIYF. The CDR3 DNA reads TGTGCCAGCAGGCACATAAACACCATATATTTT.

This clonotype was recorded many times. The chain employs TRBV20-1 and TRBJ2-7; TRBD1 matches 7 bases. CDR1 DFQATT and CDR2 SNEGSKA come from the germline V gene (reference sequence). This CDR3 has 12 residues. The junction had 2 bases not matched to a gene; V was cut back by 4 bases and J by 2 bases. The CDR3 reads CSAKDRPYEQYF. CDR3 DNA: TGCAGTGCTAAGGACAGGCCCTACGAGCAGTACTTC.

The rearrangement links TRBV5-1 to TRBJ2-2, with D maybe TRBD1 (6 bases). Trimming cost V 0 bases and J 4 bases, with 13 bases left between them. The germline gives CDR1 SGHRS, CDR2 YFSETQ. CDR3 length equals 16 residues. The CDR3 DNA reads as TGCGCCAGCAGCTTGGCCCCAGGGGTGCCCACCGGGGAGCTGTTTTTT. Protein product: CASSLAPGVPTGELFF.

This clonotype appeared many times. As DNA, the CDR3 is TGCGCCAGCAGCTTGGCATGGGAGACCCAGTACTTC. This translates into CASSLAWETQYF. This chain links TRBV5-1 with TRBJ2-5; D is uncertain. Trimming left V 0 bases short and J 5 bases short, with 5 bases between. This CDR3 has 12 residues. Per germline, CDR1 SGHRS and CDR2 YFSETQ.

This chain links TRBV7-2 with TRBJ2-5; D is unresolved. The germline V and J ends were trimmed by 7 bases and 2 bases, with 11 bases remaining between them. This CDR3 has 13 amino acids. CDR1 is SGHTA, CDR2 FQGNSA, per germline. CDR3 sequence (DNA): TGTGCCAGCACCCCGGGCACTCAAGAGACCCAGTACTTC. Protein sequence: CASTPGTQETQYF.